The rows below give T cell receptor beta chains drawn from one sample of a study of blood T cell repertoires in COVID-19. Measured with immunoSEQ multiplex PCR; TCRdb has only the in-frame clones, and not every one. The sample lists under 250,000 clones, roughly 89% seen once, with around 4.2% in the top ten. Sequencing was performed on PBMCs or T cells enriched from blood (not recorded which). The receptors originated from a woman aged 25-40 years with acute COVID-19. Both conserved end residues are part of each CDR3. The D gene is left open where the match is weak. Some rows have no size entry. The others give once, few or many, or a class for an expanded clone.

v_call	d_call	j_call	clone_size	cdr3_nt	cdr3_aa
TRBV28	TRBD1	TRBJ1-2	.	TGTGCCAGCAGTCTTCGGACAGGGAACTATGGCTACACCTTC	CASSLRTGNYGYTF
TRBV7-2	TRBD1	TRBJ2-1	.	TGTGCCAGCAGCTTTGGACAGGGGTCTCTCTATGAGCAGTTCTTC	CASSFGQGSLYEQFF
TRBV5-1	.	TRBJ1-1	.	TGCGCCAGCAGGTTTCAGGAGGGGTCCACTGAAGCTTTCTTT	CASRFQEGSTEAFF
TRBV7-9	TRBD1	TRBJ1-6	.	TGTGCCAGCAGCCCCGGACAGGGGTATAATTCACCCCTCCACTTT	CASSPGQGYNSPLHF
TRBV7-8	.	TRBJ1-1	.	TGTGCCAGCAGCCCGGGCACTGAAGCTTTCTTT	CASSPGTEAFF
TRBV7-8	.	TRBJ2-5	.	TGTGCCAGCAGCCTCGCGATTGCGGGGGAGACCCAGTACTTC	CASSLAIAGETQYF
TRBV19	.	TRBJ1-1	.	TGTGCCAGCTGCGACAGGTCTGGAGCTTTCTTT	CASCDRSGAFF
TRBV2	.	TRBJ2-7	.	TGTGCCACCGGGGAGGCGGACTCCTACGAGCAGTACTTC	CATGEADSYEQYF
TRBV7-8	TRBD1	TRBJ1-6	.	TGTGCCACTATCCGCGGGACAGCCGTTAATTCACCCCTCCACTTT	CATIRGTAVNSPLHF
TRBV29-1	.	TRBJ2-3	.	TGCAGCGGGGAATGGGAGAATACGCAGTATTTT	CSGEWENTQYF
TRBV19	TRBD1	TRBJ1-2	.	TGTGCCAGTAGTGTCCAGCACAGGGGGACGGTATATTCCACCTTC	CASSVQHRGTVYSTF
TRBV7-9	.	TRBJ1-2	.	TGTGCCAGCAGCTTAGTGGCAGGGAACGATGGCTACACCTTC	CASSLVAGNDGYTF
TRBV4-1	.	TRBJ2-7	.	TGCGCCAGCAGCCAAGCGTCCCTCTCCTACGAGCAGTACTTC	CASSQASLSYEQYF
TRBV7-8	TRBD2	TRBJ2-2	.	TGTGCCAGCAGCTTTTCACGGGGGGGCGATAACACCGGGGAGCTGTTTTTT	CASSFSRGGDNTGELFF
TRBV19	.	TRBJ1-6	.	TGTGCCAGTAGTATCCCGACACGTCCGACCTATAATTCACCCCTCCACTTT	CASSIPTRPTYNSPLHF
TRBV9	.	TRBJ1-1	.	TGTGCCAGCACCCGACAGGTTTCGGCTGCTGAAGCTTTCTTT	CASTRQVSAAEAFF
TRBV30	TRBD1	TRBJ1-1	once	TGTGCCTGGAGTGTGGGACAGGGGGCGCGGGAAGCTTTCTTT	CAWSVGQGAREAFF
TRBV21-1	.	TRBJ2-1	.	TGTGCCAGCAGCACGGGATCTAGTGTAGATGAGCAGTTCTTC	CASSTGSSVDEQFF
TRBV19	TRBD1	TRBJ1-2	.	TGTGCCAGTAGTGACAGGGGGAACTATGGCTACACCTTC	CASSDRGNYGYTF
TRBV7-2	TRBD1	TRBJ2-7	.	TGTGCCAGCAGCCAGGGGGCGGTGGCGGCGTACGAGCAGTACTTC	CASSQGAVAAYEQYF
TRBV7-9	TRBD1	TRBJ1-2	.	TGTGCCAGCAGCTTCGACAGGGGGCGCGTCTATGGCTACACCTTC	CASSFDRGRVYGYTF
TRBV19	.	TRBJ1-2	.	TGTGCCAGTAGCCCTTCGGGGGGGCGGTTTTTCGGCTACACCTTC	CASSPSGGRFFGYTF
TRBV21-1	.	TRBJ1-5	.	TGTGCCAGCAGCAAAGTTGGGCACAATCAGCCCCAGCATTTT	CASSKVGHNQPQHF
TRBV2	.	TRBJ2-1	.	TGTGCCAGCAGTGATCGCGGGGGCCGGGGTTGGGCTCCCAATGAGCAGTTCTTC	CASSDRGGRGWAPNEQFF
TRBV27	.	TRBJ2-7	.	TGTGCCAGCAGTCCCGCGAGTCCGGGACAAGGATACGAGCAGTACTTC	CASSPASPGQGYEQYF
TRBV4-3	.	TRBJ2-7	.	TGCGCCAGCAGCCAAGATCCGGCAGGGGACTACGAGCAGTACTTC	CASSQDPAGDYEQYF
TRBV10-2	TRBD2	TRBJ2-1	.	TGCGCCAGCATTCCCTTCAGGACTAGTGTTTTCAATGAGCAGTTCTTC	CASIPFRTSVFNEQFF
TRBV6-5	.	TRBJ1-5	.	TGTGCCAGCAGTCCGGACATCGTTGGGAATCAGCCCCAGCATTTT	CASSPDIVGNQPQHF
TRBV11-2	.	TRBJ2-1	.	TGTGCCAGCAGCCCAAGCGGCCCCTACAATGAGCAGTTCTTC	CASSPSGPYNEQFF
TRBV27	.	TRBJ2-1	few	TGTGCCAGCAGCCTGGACAGTCGACCCTACAATGAGCAGTTCTTC	CASSLDSRPYNEQFF
TRBV7-9	.	TRBJ1-5	.	TGTGCCAGCAGCCCTACCAAGGGAGTGGGTCAGCCCCAGCATTTT	CASSPTKGVGQPQHF
TRBV9	TRBD1	TRBJ1-1	.	TGTGCCAGCAGCGCAGGGGGACAGGGGGGCACGGGCCCCTACACTGAAGCTTTCTTT	CASSAGGQGGTGPYTEAFF
TRBV4-1	TRBD1	TRBJ1-5	.	TGCGCCAGCAGCCAAGGAATTGACAGGGGTGGGCAGCCCCAGCATTTT	CASSQGIDRGGQPQHF
TRBV10-2	.	TRBJ2-1	.	TGCGCCAGCAGTGAGCGCTTTAAAGGGAGTGAGCAGTTCTTC	CASSERFKGSEQFF
TRBV18	.	TRBJ1-4	.	TGTGCCAGCTCACCATCAACAACTAATGAAAAACTGTTTTTT	CASSPSTTNEKLFF
TRBV7-2	TRBD2	TRBJ2-3	.	TGTGCCAGCAGCTTAACTAGCGGGGGGTCTGGCACAGATACGCAGTATTTT	CASSLTSGGSGTDTQYF
TRBV5-1	.	TRBJ1-5	.	TGCGCCAGCAGCTTGGAAGGGGTTAATCAGCCCCAGCATTTT	CASSLEGVNQPQHF